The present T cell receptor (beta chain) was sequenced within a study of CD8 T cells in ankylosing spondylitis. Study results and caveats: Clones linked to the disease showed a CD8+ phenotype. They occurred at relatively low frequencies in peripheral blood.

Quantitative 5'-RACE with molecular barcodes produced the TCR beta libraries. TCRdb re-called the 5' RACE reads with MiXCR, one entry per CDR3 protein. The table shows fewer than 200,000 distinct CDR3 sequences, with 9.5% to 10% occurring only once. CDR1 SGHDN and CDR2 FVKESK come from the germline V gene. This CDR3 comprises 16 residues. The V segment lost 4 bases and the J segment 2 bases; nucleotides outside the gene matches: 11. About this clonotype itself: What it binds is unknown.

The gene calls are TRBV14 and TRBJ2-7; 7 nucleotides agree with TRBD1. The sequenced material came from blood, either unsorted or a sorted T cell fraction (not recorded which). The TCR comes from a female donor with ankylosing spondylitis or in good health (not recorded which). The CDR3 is CASSLRTGALAYEQYF. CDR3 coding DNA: TGTGCCAGCAGCCTCCGGACAGGCGCTCTTGCCTACGAGCAGTACTTC.